What follows is one TCR beta chain and its context. The read falls 3 residues short of the CDR3 end, and the missing part is taken from the germline J gene. Germline V gene lookup returns CDR1 SNHLY and CDR2 FYNNEI. The CDR3 is 17 residues long. Trimming took off 5 bases at V and 6 bases at J, with 23 bases between the two ends. The sample belongs to a study of T cell clonality in common variable immunodeficiency. The repertoire was sequenced with immunoSEQ multiplex PCR; TCRdb's copy has only in-frame clones and lacks some. The sample yields 25,000 to 35,000 clones, without any singletons. The rearrangement links TRBV2 to TRBJ2-4, with D tentatively TRBD2 (5 bases). Sequenced sample: peripheral blood mononuclear cells. This clonotype was sampled from a person aged 18 to 70 in good health. Incomplete CDR3 DNA: TGTGCCAGCAGTCCAACAACCGGGGTCACGCTTGGAAACATT. Its translation is CASSPTTGVTLGNI. The entire CDR3 is CASSPTTGVTLGNIQYF.